This paragraph covers one TCR beta chain sequence. The antigen remains undetermined. Germline V CDR1 and CDR2: SNHLY, FYNNEI. Between the trimmed V and J ends, which lost 8 bases and 0 bases, there was a span of 17 bases. This CDR3 has 17 amino acids. This record comes from a study of post-analysis software for immune sequencing data. Regarding the study as a whole: Multiple sclerosis patients had significantly lower normalized Chao1 diversity than controls. Five TRBV segments, including TRBV5-6, TRBV5-1 and TRBV20-1, were more frequent in patients than controls. Samples prepared in the same batch strongly co-clustered by F measure.

Unique molecular identifiers tagged the TCR beta cDNA libraries. The yield from about 1 to 10 million T cells was roughly 500,000 cDNA molecules in total. Using its own MiXCR run on the PCR reads, TCRdb lists one record per CDR3 protein. The repertoire includes 820,000 or so distinct CDR3 sequences, roughly 50% of them detected once, and approximately 4.5% sits in the top ten. Sequences were obtained from blood. The sequence derives from a girl between 10 and 17 years old with multiple sclerosis. The chain has TRBV2 and TRBJ2-6; TRBD1 or TRBD2 may be the D gene (5 bases each). DNA of the CDR3: TGTGCCAGCTCGCCAGGGCTCGGGAACTCTGGGGCCAACGTCCTGACTTTC. Translated, it gives CASSPGLGNSGANVLTF.